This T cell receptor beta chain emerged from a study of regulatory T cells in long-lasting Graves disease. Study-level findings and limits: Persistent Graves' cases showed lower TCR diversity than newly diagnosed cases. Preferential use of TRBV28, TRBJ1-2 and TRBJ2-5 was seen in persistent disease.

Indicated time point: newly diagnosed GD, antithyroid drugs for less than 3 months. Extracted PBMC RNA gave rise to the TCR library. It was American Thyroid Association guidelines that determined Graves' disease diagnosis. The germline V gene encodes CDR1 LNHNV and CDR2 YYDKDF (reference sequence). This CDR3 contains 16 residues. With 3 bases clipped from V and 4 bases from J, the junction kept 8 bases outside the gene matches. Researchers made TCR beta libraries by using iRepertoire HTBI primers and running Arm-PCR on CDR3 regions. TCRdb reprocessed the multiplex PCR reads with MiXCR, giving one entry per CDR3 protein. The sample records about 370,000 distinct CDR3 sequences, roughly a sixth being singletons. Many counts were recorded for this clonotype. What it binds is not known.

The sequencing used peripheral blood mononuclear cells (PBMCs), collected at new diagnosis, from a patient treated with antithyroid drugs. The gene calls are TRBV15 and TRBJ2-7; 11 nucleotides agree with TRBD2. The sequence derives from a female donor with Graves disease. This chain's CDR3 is CATSSSASGRIYEQYF. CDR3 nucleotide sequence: TGTGCCACCAGCAGTTCGGCTAGCGGGAGGATTTACGAGCAGTACTTC.